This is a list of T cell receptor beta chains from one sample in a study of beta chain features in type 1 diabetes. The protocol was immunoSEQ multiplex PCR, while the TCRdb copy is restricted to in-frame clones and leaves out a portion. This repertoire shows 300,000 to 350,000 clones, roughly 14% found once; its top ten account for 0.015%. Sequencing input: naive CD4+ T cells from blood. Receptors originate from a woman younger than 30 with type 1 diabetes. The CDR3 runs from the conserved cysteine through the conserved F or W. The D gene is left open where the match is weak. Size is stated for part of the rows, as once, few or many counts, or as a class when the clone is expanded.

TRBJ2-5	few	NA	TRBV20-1	CSARAQETQYF	TGCAGTGCTAGGGCCCAAGAGACCCAGTACTTC
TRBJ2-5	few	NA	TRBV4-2	CASSQGPSDEETQYF	TGTGCCAGCAGCCAAGGCCCTAGCGACGAAGAGACCCAGTACTTC
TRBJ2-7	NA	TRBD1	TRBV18	CASSLFSGGNYYEQYF	TGTGCCAGCTCACTATTCTCAGGGGGCAACTACTACGAGCAGTACTTC
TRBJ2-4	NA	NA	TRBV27	CASSPLTGTKNIQYF	TGTGCCAGCAGTCCTCTCACAGGGACCAAAAACATTCAGTACTTC
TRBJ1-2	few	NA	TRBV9	CASSVAPEGTYGYTF	TGTGCCAGCAGCGTAGCTCCCGAGGGAACCTATGGCTACACCTTC
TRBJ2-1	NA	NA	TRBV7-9	CASRTGTQQFF	TGTGCCAGCAGGACCGGGACTCAGCAGTTCTTC
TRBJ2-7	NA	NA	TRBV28	CASSLTGGYEQYF	TGTGCCAGCAGTTTGACAGGCGGCTACGAGCAGTACTTC
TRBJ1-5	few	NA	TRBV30	CAWSVQYSNQPQHF	TGTGCCTGGAGTGTGCAGTATAGCAATCAGCCCCAGCATTTT
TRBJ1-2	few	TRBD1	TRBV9	CASSALGQGNYGYTF	TGTGCCAGCAGCGCCCTGGGACAGGGAAACTATGGCTACACCTTC
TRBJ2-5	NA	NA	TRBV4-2	CASSQMGGPGETQYF	TGTGCCAGCAGCCAAATGGGGGGGCCGGGGGAGACCCAGTACTTC
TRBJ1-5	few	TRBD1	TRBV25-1	CASSAQTGTAVNQPQHF	TGTGCCAGCAGTGCACAGACCGGGACAGCGGTCAATCAGCCCCAGCATTTT
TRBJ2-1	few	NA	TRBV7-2	CASSLLGGGGWYEQFF	TGTGCCAGCAGCTTACTTGGGGGAGGGGGGTGGTATGAGCAGTTCTTC
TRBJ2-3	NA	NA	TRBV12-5	CASGLGGATDTQYF	TGTGCTAGTGGTTTGGGCGGGGCCACAGATACGCAGTATTTT
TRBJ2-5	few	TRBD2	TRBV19	CATGTSGYQETQYF	TGTGCCACCGGGACTAGCGGGTACCAAGAGACCCAGTACTTC
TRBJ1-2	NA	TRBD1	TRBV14	CASSRDRVYGYTF	TGTGCCAGCAGCCGCGACAGGGTTTATGGCTACACCTTC
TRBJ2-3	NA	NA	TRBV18	CASSPQRGTDTQYF	TGTGCCAGCTCACCACAGCGGGGCACAGATACGCAGTATTTT
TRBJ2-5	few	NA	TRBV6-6	CASSYATGQETQYF	TGTGCCAGCAGTTACGCGACAGGCCAAGAGACCCAGTACTTC
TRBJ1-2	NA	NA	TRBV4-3	CASSQETGAYGYTF	TGCGCCAGCAGCCAAGAAACAGGTGCTTATGGCTACACCTTC
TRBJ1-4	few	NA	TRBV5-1	CASSLVPAANEKLFF	TGCGCCAGCAGCTTGGTCCCGGCGGCTAATGAAAAACTGTTTTTT
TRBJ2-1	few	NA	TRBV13	CASSPGSRGIPYNEQFF	TGTGCCAGCAGCCCCGGGTCTAGAGGGATTCCATACAATGAGCAGTTCTTC
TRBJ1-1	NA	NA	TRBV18	CASSRDTGYTEAFF	TGTGCCAGCTCACGGGACACCGGATACACTGAAGCTTTCTTT
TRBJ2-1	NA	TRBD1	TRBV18	CASSPVTGTGGFDEQFF	TGTGCCAGCTCACCAGTAACCGGGACAGGGGGCTTCGATGAGCAGTTCTTC
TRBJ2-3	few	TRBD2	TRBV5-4	CASSLPSGARDTQYF	TGTGCCAGCAGCTTGCCTAGCGGGGCGCGGGATACGCAGTATTTT
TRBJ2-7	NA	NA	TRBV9	CASSVGATVTYEQYF	TGTGCCAGCAGCGTAGGGGCAACTGTCACCTACGAGCAGTACTTC
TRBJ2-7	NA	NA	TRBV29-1	CSVEVLAPEQYF	TGCAGCGTTGAAGTGTTGGCCCCGGAGCAGTACTTC
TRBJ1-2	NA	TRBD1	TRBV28	CASSVPGQGSGYTF	TGTGCCAGCAGCGTACCGGGACAGGGGAGCGGCTACACCTTC
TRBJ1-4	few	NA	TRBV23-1	CASSQPPCVATNEKLFF	TGCGCCAGCAGTCAACCTCCATGCGTTGCAACTAATGAAAAACTGTTTTTT
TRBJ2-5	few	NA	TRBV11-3	CASSLGRAAGTQYF	TGTGCCAGCAGCTTAGGGCGGGCCGCTGGGACCCAGTACTTC
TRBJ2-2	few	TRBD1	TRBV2	CATETGEKTGELFF	TGTGCCACCGAGACAGGGGAAAAGACCGGGGAGCTGTTTTTT
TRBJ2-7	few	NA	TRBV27	CASSLAAPAVYEQYF	TGTGCCAGCAGTTTGGCGGCCCCCGCAGTTTACGAGCAGTACTTC
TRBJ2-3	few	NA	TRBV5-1	CASSLQGGTDTQYF	TGCGCCAGCAGCTTGCAAGGGGGCACAGATACGCAGTATTTT
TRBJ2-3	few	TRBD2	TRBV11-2	CASSLGLASTDTQYF	TGTGCCAGCAGCTTAGGACTAGCGAGCACAGATACGCAGTATTTT
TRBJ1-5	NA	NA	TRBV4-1	CASSQSLRGSGPQHF	TGCGCCAGCAGCCAAAGTCTCCGGGGATCGGGGCCCCAGCATTTT
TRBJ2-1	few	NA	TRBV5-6	CASSQMAASQFF	TGTGCCAGCAGTCAGATGGCCGCTAGCCAGTTCTTC
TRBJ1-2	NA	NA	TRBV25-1	CASSESITGGYTF	TGTGCCAGCAGTGAATCAATTACGGGGGGCTACACCTTC
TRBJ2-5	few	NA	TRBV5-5	CASSPRGGETQYF	TGTGCCAGCAGCCCGCGGGGTGGAGAGACCCAGTACTTC
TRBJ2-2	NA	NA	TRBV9	CASSVVLFGTSNTGELFF	TGTGCCAGCAGCGTAGTTCTTTTCGGGACTTCGAACACCGGGGAGCTGTTTTTT
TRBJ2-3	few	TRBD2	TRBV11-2	CASSPFSGRASTDTQYF	TGTGCCAGCAGCCCTTTTAGCGGGAGGGCTAGCACAGATACGCAGTATTTT
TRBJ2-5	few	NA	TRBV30	CAWRRARETQYF	TGTGCCTGGAGGAGGGCCCGGGAGACCCAGTACTTC
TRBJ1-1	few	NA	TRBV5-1	CASSLLGGGNTEAFF	TGCGCCAGCAGCTTGCTTGGGGGGGGGAACACTGAAGCTTTCTTT
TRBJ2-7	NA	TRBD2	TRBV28	CASSLGVAGKPYEQYF	TGTGCCAGCAGTTTAGGGGTAGCGGGTAAACCCTACGAGCAGTACTTC
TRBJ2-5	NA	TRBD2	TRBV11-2	CASSLDGRTQETQYF	TGTGCCAGCAGCTTAGACGGGAGGACACAAGAGACCCAGTACTTC
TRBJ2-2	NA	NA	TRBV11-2	CASSLGRGSTNTGELFF	TGTGCCAGCAGCTTAGGTCGAGGTAGCACGAACACCGGGGAGCTGTTTTTT
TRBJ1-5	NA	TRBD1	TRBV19	CASSWGQGGFQPQHF	TGTGCCAGTAGCTGGGGACAGGGAGGTTTTCAGCCCCAGCATTTT
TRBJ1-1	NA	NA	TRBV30	CAWSVQAGNTEAFF	TGTGCCTGGAGTGTACAAGCGGGGAACACTGAAGCTTTCTTT
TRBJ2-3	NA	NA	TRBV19	CASQTRTFSTDTQYF	TGTGCCAGTCAAACCCGGACTTTTAGCACAGATACGCAGTATTTT
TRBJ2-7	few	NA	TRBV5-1	CASFTGSSGGHEQYF	TGCGCCAGCTTCACGGGTAGCTCTGGGGGCCACGAGCAGTACTTC
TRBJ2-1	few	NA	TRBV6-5	CASSYPTRNEQFF	TGTGCCAGCAGTTACCCTACGAGGAATGAGCAGTTCTTC
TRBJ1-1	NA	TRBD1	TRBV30	CAWSGYRGFAEAFF	TGTGCCTGGAGTGGCTACAGGGGGTTCGCTGAAGCTTTCTTT
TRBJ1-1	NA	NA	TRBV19	CASSRNQVLNTEAFF	TGTGCCAGTAGTCGGAACCAGGTACTGAACACTGAAGCTTTCTTT
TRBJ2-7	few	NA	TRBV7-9	CASSLAQHYEQYF	TGTGCCAGCAGCTTAGCACAACATTACGAGCAGTACTTC
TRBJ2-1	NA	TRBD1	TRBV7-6	CASSLGTAPGQGAYNEQFF	TGTGCCAGCAGCTTAGGCACCGCCCCGGGACAGGGGGCTTACAATGAGCAGTTCTTC
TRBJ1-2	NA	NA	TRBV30	CAWSKEVYGYTF	TGTGCCTGGAGTAAGGAGGTCTATGGCTACACCTTC
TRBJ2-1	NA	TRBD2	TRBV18	CASSPLAGGIDEQFF	TGTGCCAGCTCCCCACTAGCGGGAGGAATCGATGAGCAGTTCTTC
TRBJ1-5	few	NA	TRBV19	CASSGGYNQPQHF	TGTGCCAGTTCGGGGGGTTACAATCAGCCCCAGCATTTT
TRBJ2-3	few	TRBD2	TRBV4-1	CASSRGKREGRTDTQYF	TGCGCCAGCAGCCGAGGCAAGCGGGAGGGCCGCACAGATACGCAGTATTTT
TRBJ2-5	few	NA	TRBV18	CASSPTQADQETQYF	TGTGCCAGCTCACCAACCCAGGCAGATCAAGAGACCCAGTACTTC